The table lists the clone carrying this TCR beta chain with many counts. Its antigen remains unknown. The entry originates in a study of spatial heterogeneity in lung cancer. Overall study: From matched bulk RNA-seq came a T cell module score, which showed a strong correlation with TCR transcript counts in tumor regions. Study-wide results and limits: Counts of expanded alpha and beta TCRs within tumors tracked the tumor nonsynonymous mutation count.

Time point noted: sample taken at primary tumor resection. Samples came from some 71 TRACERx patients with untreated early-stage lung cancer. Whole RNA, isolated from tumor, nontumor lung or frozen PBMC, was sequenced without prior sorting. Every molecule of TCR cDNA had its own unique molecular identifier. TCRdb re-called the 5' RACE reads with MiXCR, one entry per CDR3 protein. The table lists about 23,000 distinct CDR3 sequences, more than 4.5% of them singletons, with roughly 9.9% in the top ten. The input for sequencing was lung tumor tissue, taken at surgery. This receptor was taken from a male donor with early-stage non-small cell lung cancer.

The CDR3 loop reads CASSHGEEYGYTF. The CDR3 nucleotides read TGTGCCAGCAGCCACGGGGAGGAGTATGGCTACACCTTC. The chain links TRBV4-2 to TRBJ1-2; D uncertain. Germline V gene data show CDR1 as LGHNA and CDR2 as YNFKEQ. The CDR3 covers 13 residues. The V gene lost 3 bases and the J gene lost 5 bases, with 10 bases spanning the gap.